The next 16 T cell receptor beta chains were all read from a single sample in a study of blood T cell repertoires in COVID-19. The repertoire was sequenced with immunoSEQ multiplex PCR; TCRdb's copy has only in-frame clones and lacks some. This sample has more than 85,000 clones; just under 85% occur once, and the top ten carry 9.5% to 10%. The sequencing input was peripheral blood. The receptors come from a man aged 35-49 years with active or convalescent COVID-19.

The V and J genes are TRBV7-3 and TRBJ2-1, with D uncertain. This CDR3 is built from 15 residues. Germline V lookup: CDR1 SGHTA, CDR2 FQGTGA. The V end was cut by 1 base, the J end by 8 bases, with 15 bases between. The CDR3 loop is CASSLNVAPRHEQFF. For the CDR3, the DNA is TGTGCCAGCAGCTTAAATGTAGCCCCGAGACATGAGCAGTTCTTC.

The V gene is TRBV21-1, the J gene TRBJ1-5. TRBV21-1 is labeled a pseudogene. The CDR3 extends over 15 amino acids. As DNA, the CDR3 is TGTGCCAGCAGCGCTCGGGGAGTCCGGGAACAGCCCCAGCATTTT. Protein sequence: CASSARGVREQPQHF.

The CDR3 loop is CASSLRQLDTEAFF. Written as DNA, the CDR3 is TGTGCCAGCAGTCTCAGACAACTCGACACTGAAGCTTTCTTT. The chain combines TRBV11-2 with TRBJ1-1; D is unresolved. The germline CDR1 and CDR2 sequences are SGHAT and FQNNGV. Trimming pared 6 bases from V and 3 bases from J, leaving 14 bases between. This CDR3 is built from 14 residues.

The chain combines TRBV2 with TRBJ1-5; 8 bases line up with TRBD1. V lost 4 bases and J lost 7; bases outside the gene matches: 6. Germline loops: CDR1 SNHLY, CDR2 FYNNEI. The CDR3 covers 14 residues. The CDR3 spells CASSGGQGGQPQHF. CDR3 coding DNA: TGTGCCAGCAGTGGTGGACAGGGTGGACAGCCCCAGCATTTT.

This clone was found once. The chain is built from TRBV6-5 and TRBJ1-2; 9 bases match TRBD1. The CDR3 length is 14 residues. After removal of 2 bases from V and 4 bases from J, the junction contained 2 bases not matched to a gene. Germline assignment: CDR1 MNHEY and CDR2 SVGAGI. In nucleotides, the CDR3 is TGTGCCAGCAGTTACGACAGGGGGGCCTATGGCTACACCTTC. Protein product: CASSYDRGAYGYTF.

The V and J genes are TRBV5-3 and TRBJ2-3; 15 positions match TRBD2. TRBV5-3 is classed as an ORF, of uncertain function. Trimming took 4 bases from V and 2 from J; bases not matched to a gene: 5. The length of the CDR3 is 17 residues. In DNA form, the CDR3 reads TGTGCCAGAAGCCCTGGGACTAGCGGGGGGAACACAGATACGCAGTATTTT. Its protein is CARSPGTSGGNTDTQYF.

The chain has TRBV6-5 and TRBJ2-5; maybe TRBD1 (6 bases). This CDR3 spans 14 amino acids. Germline loops: CDR1 MNHEY, CDR2 SVGAGI. With 5 bases removed from V and 4 bases from J, the gap between germline ends came to 14 bases. CDR3 bases: TGTGCCAGCAGTCACCTAACAGGGCTAGAGACCCAGTACTTC. It codes for CASSHLTGLETQYF.

This clone showed up just a few times. CDR3 bases: TGTGCCAGCTCAGGTCTGACAGGGATAGGTGCGAACACCGGGGAGCTGTTTTTT. Protein product: CASSGLTGIGANTGELFF. The V gene is TRBV18, the J gene TRBJ2-2; 7 nucleotides agree with TRBD1. Germline V gives CDR1 KGHSH, CDR2 LQKENI. V lost 5 bases, J lost 0 bases, and 12 bases stayed unmatched. This CDR3 is 18 amino acids long.

The rearrangement links TRBV6-5 to TRBJ1-2, with a weak D call TRBD1 (5 bases). Germline CDR1 and CDR2: MNHEY and SVGAGI. This CDR3 spans 14 amino acids. V lost 7 bases and J 7 bases, leaving 19 bases between the germline ends. CDR3 protein: CASTKGGARGGYTF. The CDR3 DNA reads as TGTGCCAGCACCAAAGGAGGGGCGCGGGGTGGCTACACCTTC.

The chain couples TRBV5-1 to TRBJ2-2, with 7 bases lining up with TRBD1. J lost 7 bases, V lost 0 bases, and 6 bases had no gene match. The CDR3 extends over 15 amino acids. Germline V gene sequence: CDR1 SGHRS, CDR2 YFSETQ. CDR3 bases: TGCGCCAGCAGCTTGGGGACAGGTGGTAACGGGGAGCTGTTTTTT. It is translated as CASSLGTGGNGELFF.

The rearrangement joins TRBV4-1 to TRBJ1-1, with 7 bases aligning to TRBD1. The germline gives CDR1 MGHRA, CDR2 YSYEKL. V shed 3 bases, J shed 5 bases, and the junction held 15 bases outside the gene matches. The CDR3 loop spans 17 amino acids. CDR3 amino acids: CASSQAMTGTSRTEAFF. In DNA form, the CDR3 reads TGCGCCAGCAGCCAGGCTATGACAGGGACCTCGAGGACTGAAGCTTTCTTT.

V is TRBV21-1 and J is TRBJ2-4; the table's D call of TRBD2 was not tested on the DNA. TRBV21-1 is shown as a pseudogene. The CDR3 spans 15 residues. CDR3 DNA: TGTGCCAGCAGCCACTTAGGGGGGGGCAAAAACATTCAGTACTTC. This translates into CASSHLGGGKNIQYF.

The V call is TRBV11-1, the J call TRBJ1-6; D is possibly TRBD1 (6 bases). V was trimmed by 2 bases and J by 0 bases, leaving 8 bases between them. The CDR3 covers 16 residues. CDR1 and CDR2 (germline): SGHAT, FQDESV (reference sequence). The CDR3 DNA is TGTGCCAGCAGCTTAAAGGACAGCTCCTATAATTCACCCCTCCACTTT. The encoded protein is CASSLKDSSYNSPLHF.

The genes are TRBV6-4 and TRBJ2-2; possibly TRBD2 for D (6 bases). Looked up from germline, CDR1 is MRHNA and CDR2 is SNTAGT. V lost 0 bases to trimming and J lost 0 bases, with 14 bases between them. This CDR3 comprises 18 residues. CDR3 region: CASSDSLASVTNTGELFF. DNA of the CDR3: TGTGCCAGCAGTGACTCGTTGGCTAGCGTTACGAACACCGGGGAGCTGTTTTTT.

V and J are TRBV6-5 and TRBJ1-1; TRBD1 is a possible D gene (6 bases). Germline V gene data show CDR1 as MNHEY and CDR2 as SVGAGI. V lost 2 bases, J lost 6 bases, and 13 bases lay in between. This CDR3 spans 14 amino acids. The CDR3 DNA is TGTGCCAGCAGTTACGGGGGCATTGGCTCTGAAGCTTTCTTT. It codes for CASSYGGIGSEAFF.

The chain recombines TRBV7-9 with TRBJ2-7, with D possibly matching TRBD2 (5 bases). This CDR3 region has 14 residues. Per the germline V gene, CDR1 is SEHNR and CDR2 is FQNEAQ (reference sequence). Trimming removed 3 bases at V and 2 bases at J, with 11 bases between. CDR3 DNA: TGTGCCAGCAGCTTTCGGGGAAAAACCTACGAGCAGTACTTC. This sequence encodes CASSFRGKTYEQYF. Using reference TRBV7-9 and TRBJ2-7 for the parts outside the CDR3, the full variable domain is DTGVSQNPRHKITKRGQNVTFRCDPISEHNRLYWYRQTLGQGPEFLTYFQNEAQLEKSRLLSDRFSAERPKGSFSTLEIQRTEQGDSAMYLCASSFRGKTYEQYFGPGTRLTVT.